This is a list of T cell receptor beta chains from one sample in a study of T cell responses to AZD1222 COVID-19 vaccine. Produced via immunoSEQ multiplex PCR; TCRdb's table is partial and in-frame only. The sample consists of approximately 90,000 clones, approximately 91% of them appearing once. Sequenced material: peripheral blood, taken on day 0 of AZD1222 vaccination. The source is an adult in good health. Both conserved end residues are part of each CDR3. The D gene is left open where the match is weak. Some rows have no size entry. The others give once, few or many, or a class for an expanded clone.

TRBJ1-2 TRBV7-2 NA NA CASSLVVANYGYTF TGTGCCAGCAGCTTAGTGGTAGCTAACTATGGCTACACCTTC
TRBJ2-2 TRBV28 TRBD2 NA CASSLVRGGDTGELFF TGTGCCAGCAGTTTAGTACGGGGGGGAGACACCGGGGAGCTGTTTTTT
TRBJ2-3 TRBV6-2/TRBV6-3 NA NA CASSYSWGELAPQYF TGTGCCAGCAGTTACTCGTGGGGGGAGCTAGCGCCGCAGTATTTT
TRBJ1-1 TRBV7-6 NA NA CASSLDGATEAFF TGTGCCAGCAGCTTAGACGGGGCTACTGAAGCTTTCTTT
TRBJ2-5 TRBV2 TRBD1 NA CADNPRDREETQYF TGTGCCGACAACCCCCGGGACAGGGAAGAGACCCAGTACTTC
TRBJ1-1 TRBV10-1 NA once CASSEQGLTEAFF TGCGCCAGCAGTGAGCAGGGCTTGACTGAAGCTTTCTTT
TRBJ2-1 TRBV6-2/TRBV6-3 TRBD2 NA CASSYRLAEYNEQFF TGTGCCAGCAGTTACAGGCTAGCGGAGTACAATGAGCAGTTCTTC
TRBJ2-7 TRBV7-2 NA once CASSFTGSYEQYF TGTGCCAGCAGCTTTACGGGCTCCTACGAGCAGTACTTC
TRBJ1-6 TRBV18 NA NA CASSPQPRGRGISPLHF TGTGCCAGCTCACCGCAGCCCCGGGGGCGCGGGATTTCACCCCTCCACTTT
TRBJ1-1 TRBV5-6 NA NA CASSFGGRDTEAFF TGTGCCAGCAGCTTCGGAGGTCGGGACACTGAAGCTTTCTTT
TRBJ2-7 TRBV19 TRBD1 NA CATKDRGLYEQYF TGTGCCACTAAGGACAGGGGGTTGTACGAGCAGTACTTC
TRBJ1-1 TRBV28 TRBD1 NA CASSRGTGRSYTEAFF TGTGCCAGCAGTCGCGGGACAGGGCGCTCCTACACTGAAGCTTTCTTT
TRBJ2-1 TRBV5-1 TRBD2 NA CASSLAGGGSYNEQFF TGCGCCAGCAGCTTGGCGGGCGGGGGCTCCTACAATGAGCAGTTCTTC
TRBJ2-2 TRBV28 TRBD1 NA CASSRQGGTGELFF TGTGCCAGCAGTCGACAGGGTGGGACCGGGGAGCTGTTTTTT
TRBJ2-5 TRBV20-1 NA NA CSASDGPHETQYF TGCAGTGCTAGTGACGGGCCCCACGAGACCCAGTACTTC